The 28 T cell receptor beta chains reported below all come from one sample, sequenced in a study of T cell repertoires in cytomegalovirus infection. TCRdb re-called the reads with MiXCR, one entry per CDR3 protein. The sample holds 200,000 to 300,000 distinct CDR3 sequences, roughly an eighth seen once. Sample: PBMCs. These receptors originate from a human donor in good health (CMV status not recorded). Some clones in this sample may be carry-over from other donors' samples.

The chain recombines TRBV15 with TRBJ1-5; no clear D gene. This CDR3 is built from 15 residues. The V gene's germline CDR1 is LNHNV and CDR2 YYDKDF (reference sequence). Trimming pared 0 bases from V and 2 bases from J, leaving 8 bases between. The CDR3 here is CATSRDMAGNQPQHF. CDR3 sequence (DNA): TGTGCCACCAGCAGAGATATGGCAGGCAATCAGCCCCAGCATTTT.

Here the CDR3 DNA reads TGCGCCAGCAGCTCGGGGGCTAGCGGACCCACTGGGACCCAGTACTTC. Encoded protein: CASSSGASGPTGTQYF. V usage is TRBV5-1 and J usage is TRBJ2-5; perhaps TRBD2 as D (7 bases). Germline V gene sequence: CDR1 SGHRS, CDR2 YFSETQ. Deletions cut 3 bases from V and 7 bases from J, with 22 bases between. The CDR3 sequence is 16 residues long.

At least ten counts were recorded for this clonotype. The genes are TRBV6-1 and TRBJ2-7; TRBD2 might be the D (5 bases). CDR1 MNHNS and CDR2 SASEGT come from the germline V gene. This CDR3 spans 14 amino acids. The germline V and J ends were trimmed by 7 bases and 0 bases, with 13 bases remaining between them. Written as DNA, the CDR3 is TGTGCCAGCAACCCTAGTGGGAGCTCCTACGAGCAGTACTTC. The encoded protein is CASNPSGSSYEQYF.

This clonotype was counted between two and nine times. The rearrangement links TRBV29-1 to TRBJ2-2; 11 bases line up with TRBD1. J was trimmed by 0 bases and V by 7 bases; bases with no gene match: 4. Germline V gene sequence: CDR1 SQVTM, CDR2 ANQGSEA. The CDR3 length is 15 residues. This CDR3 reads CSAGQGAANTGELFF. The CDR3 DNA follows: TGCAGCGCCGGACAGGGGGCTGCGAACACCGGGGAGCTGTTTTTT.

This clonotype was observed many times. This chain connects TRBV7-8 to TRBJ2-7, with 7 bases identical to TRBD1. Trimming at V came to 6 bases and at J to 5 bases, leaving 10 bases not matched to a gene. The germline CDR1 and CDR2 sequences are SGHVS and FQNEAQ. The CDR3 totals 14 residues. This CDR3 is CASSPGQNPHEQYF. CDR3 DNA: TGTGCCAGCAGTCCGGGACAGAACCCCCACGAGCAGTACTTC.

The chain employs TRBV5-6 and TRBJ1-5; no clear D. This CDR3 comprises 15 residues. Trimming left V 0 bases short and J 0 bases short, with 7 bases between. Per the germline V gene, CDR1 is SGHDT and CDR2 is YYEEEE. CDR3: CASSLGVYSNQPQHF. CDR3 coding DNA: TGTGCCAGCAGCTTGGGTGTGTATAGCAATCAGCCCCAGCATTTT.

At least ten counts were recorded for this clonotype. V gene TRBV19 combines with J gene TRBJ1-3; D not certain. Trimming stripped 5 bases from V and 0 bases from J, with 14 bases between. This CDR3 has 16 amino acids. Germline lookup yields CDR1 LNHDA and CDR2 SQIVND (reference sequence). The CDR3 loop is CASSFDLFSSGNTIYF. DNA of the CDR3: TGTGCCAGTAGTTTCGACCTTTTTAGCTCTGGAAACACCATATATTTT.

This clonotype was seen at least ten times. The V and J genes are TRBV7-2 and TRBJ1-1; perhaps TRBD1 as D (5 bases). Germline values: CDR1 SGHTA, CDR2 FQGNSA. The CDR3 is made up of 14 amino acids. Trimming pared 2 bases from V and 2 bases from J, leaving 9 bases between. CDR3: CASSLNGGNTEAFF. The CDR3, as DNA: TGTGCCAGCAGCTTAAATGGGGGAAACACTGAAGCTTTCTTT.

This clonotype was observed a handful of times. The chain employs TRBV6-2 or TRBV6-3 and TRBJ1-1; 7 bases line up with TRBD1. The V segment lost 8 bases and the J segment 6 bases; nucleotides outside the gene matches: 9. In germline, CDR1 is MNHEY, CDR2 SVGEGT. The CDR3 is 13 residues long. DNA of the CDR3: TGTGCCAGCGGAGGGGGCAGGTTCGCTGAAGCTTTCTTT. This sequence encodes CASGGGRFAEAFF.

This clonotype was counted only a few times. The genes are TRBV19 and TRBJ2-1; 9 positions match TRBD1. In germline, CDR1 is LNHDA, CDR2 SQIVND (reference sequence). V lost 3 bases, J lost 9 bases, and 21 bases stayed unmatched. The CDR3 is 19 amino acids. The CDR3 sequence is CASSIRDRVGGRALGEQFF. The CDR3 coding sequence is TGTGCCAGTAGTATTAGGGACAGGGTTGGTGGGAGGGCACTGGGTGAGCAGTTCTTC.

Ten or more counts support this clonotype. The chain recombines TRBV7-2 with TRBJ2-2, with 7 bases aligning to TRBD2. The CDR3 length is 16 residues. The J segment lost 5 bases and the V segment lost 7 bases, leaving 13 bases of the junction unmatched. Germline CDR1 SGHTA, CDR2 FQGNSA. CDR3 in DNA: TGTGCCAGCACAACACGAGCGGGGAAGGGAACCGGGGAGCTGTTTTTT. Protein sequence: CASTTRAGKGTGELFF.

This clonotype occurred a few times. The chain combines TRBV5-5 with TRBJ2-1, with D hard to call. Germline loops: CDR1 SGHKS, CDR2 YYEKEE (reference sequence). V was shortened by 0 bases and J by 6 bases, with 10 bases between the two germline ends. This CDR3 region has 14 residues. CDR3 in DNA: TGTGCCAGCAGCTTGGAGTTGGGTAGCAATGAGCAGTTCTTC. Translated: CASSLELGSNEQFF. Full variable domain (remainder filled in from reference TRBV5-5 and TRBJ2-1): DAGVTQSPTHLIKTRGQQVTLRCSPISGHKSVSWYQQVLGQGPQFIFQYYEKEERGRGNFPDRFSARQFPNYSSELNVNALLLGDSALYLCASSLELGSNEQFFGPGTRLTVL.

The rearrangement uses TRBV28 and TRBJ2-7; 13 bases match TRBD2. CDR1 MDHEN and CDR2 SYDVKM come from the germline V gene. V dropped 6 bases and J dropped 12; count of bases not matched to a gene: 14. This CDR3 spans 15 amino acids. The CDR3 nucleotides are TGTGCCAGCAGGGAGTCGGCCGGGACTAGCGGGATGCTGTACTTC. Residues: CASRESAGTSGMLYF. The variable domain in full, completed from reference TRBV28 and TRBJ2-7, reads DVKVTQSSRYLVKRTGEKVFLECVQDMDHENMFWYRQDPGLGLRLIYFSYDVKMKEKGDIPEGYSVSREKKERFSLILESASTNQTSMYLCASRESAGTSGMLYFGPGTRLTVT.

This clonotype was picked up many times. V gene TRBV11-2 combines with J gene TRBJ2-7; 9 nucleotides align to TRBD1. Trimming took 5 bases from V and 2 from J; bases not matched to a gene: 7. CDR1 SGHAT and CDR2 FQNNGV come from the germline V gene. The CDR3 runs 15 residues. CDR3 nucleotides: TGTGCCAGCAGCCCGGACAGGGGTAGTACCTACGAGCAGTACTTC. Its translation: CASSPDRGSTYEQYF.

This clonotype was counted at least ten times. This rearrangement joins TRBV7-8 to TRBJ2-2; a weak D match, TRBD1 (8 bases). This CDR3 is 20 amino acids long. V lost 1 base and J lost 0, with 21 bases in between. CDR1 and CDR2 from the germline V gene are SGHVS and FQNEAQ. CDR3 sequence: CASSLDRGGRHFSNTGELFF. CDR3 nucleotides: TGTGCCAGCAGCTTAGACAGGGGGGGACGGCACTTCTCGAACACCGGGGAGCTGTTTTTT.

The chain employs TRBV7-3 and TRBJ2-7; possibly TRBD2 for D (7 bases). The last part of the DNA fits TRBJ2-1 better; the J call may be wrong. The V gene's germline CDR1 is SGHTA and CDR2 FQGTGA. CDR3 length equals 14 residues. The CDR3 is CASSPGGRSYEQFF. CDR3 coding DNA: TGTGCCAGCAGCCCCGGGGGGCGGTCCTACGAGCAGTTCTTC.

The genes are TRBV5-1 and TRBJ2-6, with D maybe TRBD1 (6 bases). V lost 4 bases, J lost 6 bases, and 14 bases lay in between. CDR3 length equals 15 residues. Germline CDR1 and CDR2: SGHRS and YFSETQ. The CDR3 spells CASSLNRAVANVLTF. CDR3 DNA: TGCGCCAGCAGCCTAAACAGGGCTGTGGCCAACGTCCTGACTTTC.

This clonotype was seen only a few times. The chain uses TRBV29-1 and TRBJ2-1, with 7 bases identical to TRBD2. Trimming took 8 bases from V and 8 from J; bases not matched to a gene: 15. The germline V gene encodes CDR1 SQVTM and CDR2 ANQGSEA. The CDR3 sequence is 14 residues long. The CDR3 bases are TGCAGCTCCCGGACTAGTAGAGGGAGGGATGAGCAGTTCTTC. This codes for CSSRTSRGRDEQFF.

This clonotype was detected ten times or more. This chain uses TRBV5-1 with TRBJ2-3; the D gene is possibly TRBD2 (5 bases). Per the germline V gene, CDR1 is SGHRS and CDR2 is YFSETQ. V was clipped by 0 bases and J by 2 bases, with 10 bases between them. This CDR3 has 15 amino acids. CDR3 protein: CASSLAAGHTDTQYF. CDR3 sequence (DNA): TGCGCCAGCAGCTTGGCGGCGGGTCACACAGATACGCAGTATTTT.

The chain recombines TRBV29-1 with TRBJ2-1; weak D call: TRBD2 (5 bases). This CDR3 contains 14 residues. CDR1 is SQVTM, CDR2 ANQGSEA, per germline. Between the trimmed V and J ends, which lost 7 bases and 0 bases, there was a span of 13 bases. CDR3 bases: TGCAGCGCCTCGGGGTTCCTCTCCTACAATGAGCAGTTCTTC. Translation: CSASGFLSYNEQFF.

At least ten counts were recorded for this clonotype. The gene calls are TRBV7-9 and TRBJ1-4, with D tentatively TRBD1 (5 bases). This CDR3 comprises 14 residues. V lost 4 bases, J lost 7 bases, and 13 bases lay in between. Germline V gene data show CDR1 as SEHNR and CDR2 as FQNEAQ (reference sequence). CDR3 DNA: TGTGCCAGCAGCTCCTCAGGGATTAGTGAAAAACTGTTTTTT. Its protein product is CASSSSGISEKLFF.

This clonotype was seen only a few times. V usage is TRBV15 and J usage is TRBJ1-5, with D uncertain. This CDR3 spans 14 amino acids. Trimming took 9 bases from V and 0 from J, leaving 12 bases between them. Germline CDR1 is LNHNV and CDR2 is YYDKDF (reference sequence). CDR3: CATAGEHSNQPQHF. DNA of the CDR3: TGTGCCACTGCCGGTGAGCATAGCAATCAGCCCCAGCATTTT. The complete variable domain, with remaining parts taken from reference TRBV15 and TRBJ1-5, reads DAMVIQNPRYQVTQFGKPVTLSCSQTLNHNVMYWYQQKSSQAPKLLFHYYDKDFNNEADTPDNFQSRRPNTSFCFLDIRSPGLGDTAMYLCATAGEHSNQPQHFGDGTRLSIL.

This clonotype was seen ten or more times. The chain couples TRBV25-1 to TRBJ2-1; D might be TRBD1 or TRBD2, each matching 5 bases. CDR1 is MGHDK, CDR2 SYGVNS, per germline. Trimming took 3 bases from V and 6 from J, leaving 15 bases between them. The CDR3 length is 15 residues. CDR3 sequence (DNA): TGTGCCAGCAGTGAGCCAAGTGGGGGACGCAATGAGCAGTTCTTC. Amino acids: CASSEPSGGRNEQFF. Supplemented by reference TRBV25-1 and TRBJ2-1, the full variable domain reads EADIYQTPRYLVIGTGKKITLECSQTMGHDKMYWYQQDPGMELHLIHYSYGVNSTEKGDLSSESTVSRIRTEHFPLTLESARPSHTSQYLCASSEPSGGRNEQFFGPGTRLTVL.

In this sample, this clonotype turned up many times. The gene calls are TRBV7-2 and TRBJ2-1; D is possibly TRBD2 (5 bases). CDR1 and CDR2 (germline): SGHTA, FQGNSA. V was shortened by 1 base and J by 0 bases, with 10 bases between the two germline ends. This CDR3 has 16 amino acids. CDR3 in amino acids: CASSLESGSSYNEQFF. DNA for the CDR3: TGTGCCAGCAGCTTAGAAAGCGGTAGCTCCTACAATGAGCAGTTCTTC. The entire variable domain, with the rest obtained from reference TRBV7-2 and TRBJ2-1, is as follows: GAGVSQSPSNKVTEKGKDVELRCDPISGHTALYWYRQSLGQGLEFLIYFQGNSAPDKSGLPSDRFSAERTGGSVSTLTIQRTQQEDSAVYLCASSLESGSSYNEQFFGPGTRLTVL.

J is TRBJ1-2 and V is TRBV2, with 9 bases identical to TRBD1. With 5 bases clipped from V and 8 bases from J, the junction kept 6 bases outside the gene matches. Germline CDR1 is SNHLY and CDR2 is FYNNEI. The CDR3 runs 13 residues. The CDR3 here is CASSRDRVEGYTF. For the CDR3, the DNA is TGTGCCAGCAGTCGGGACAGGGTAGAGGGCTACACCTTC. Complete variable domain (other parts from reference TRBV2 and TRBJ1-2): EPEVTQTPSHQVTQMGQEVILRCVPISNHLYFYWYRQILGQKVEFLVSFYNNEISEKSEIFDDQFSVERPDGSNFTLKIRSTKLEDSAMYFCASSRDRVEGYTFGSGTRLTVV.

V is TRBV7-9 and J is TRBJ2-5; D gene unclear. V was clipped by 4 bases and J by 2 bases, with 14 bases between them. Germline lookup yields CDR1 SEHNR and CDR2 FQNEAQ (reference sequence). The CDR3 is 15 amino acids. The CDR3 is CASSSGLQPQETQYF. In DNA form, the CDR3 reads TGTGCCAGCAGCTCTGGGTTACAGCCACAAGAGACCCAGTACTTC.

The chain is built from TRBV6-2 or TRBV6-3 and TRBJ2-2; D might be TRBD1 or TRBD2, each matching 5 bases. This CDR3 comprises 13 residues. CDR1 and CDR2 (germline): MNHEY, SVGEGT. V lost 2 bases and J 7 bases, leaving 8 bases between the germline ends. The CDR3 DNA sequence: TGTGCCAGCAGTTACGGGGACCACGGGGAGCTGTTTTTT. Encoded protein: CASSYGDHGELFF.

This clonotype has a handful of counts. The CDR3 coding sequence is TGTGCCAGCAGCGCGGGGACGTCGGGAAATGAAAAACTGTTTTTT. It encodes CASSAGTSGNEKLFF. This chain uses TRBV5-6 with TRBJ1-4, with a tentative D call TRBD1 (5 bases). Trimming left V 4 bases short and J 5 bases short, with 15 bases between. The CDR3 runs to 15 residues. Germline V gene sequence: CDR1 SGHDT, CDR2 YYEEEE.